This is a list of T cell receptor beta chains from one sample in a study of T cell responses to AZD1222 COVID-19 vaccine. Clones were sequenced by immunoSEQ multiplex PCR, and TCRdb holds only the in-frame ones, with some missing. The sample lists approximately 150,000 clones, 85% to 95% seen once, with roughly 1.3% in the top ten. The sample was peripheral blood, taken on day 0 of AZD1222 vaccination. The receptors derive from an adult in good health. The CDR3 runs from the conserved cysteine through the conserved F or W. D genes are given only for firm matches. Rows give clone size only sometimes, using once, few, many, or a class for an expanded clone.

NA	TRBV5-1	TRBJ1-6	TRBD1	CASSLGGQKYNSPLHF	TGCGCCAGCAGCTTGGGGGGACAGAAGTATAATTCACCCCTCCACTTT
NA	TRBV18	TRBJ2-1	NA	CASSPRASSYNEQFF	TGTGCCAGCTCACCACGAGCGAGCTCCTACAATGAGCAGTTCTTC
NA	TRBV3-1/TRBV3-2	TRBJ1-5	NA	CASSHTPEHQPQHF	TGTGCCAGCAGCCACACACCGGAACATCAGCCCCAGCATTTT
once	TRBV11-2	TRBJ2-5	NA	CASSFGGMLETQYF	TGTGCCAGCAGCTTTGGAGGGATGCTGGAGACCCAGTACTTC
NA	TRBV24-1	TRBJ2-3	NA	CATSVGATDTQYF	TGTGCCACCAGTGTGGGGGCCACAGATACGCAGTATTTT
NA	TRBV5-1	TRBJ2-1	NA	CASGAGDPYNEQFF	TGCGCCAGCGGAGCTGGAGATCCCTACAATGAGCAGTTCTTC
once	TRBV9	TRBJ2-1	NA	CASSLGGSPYNEQFF	TGTGCCAGCAGCCTTGGGGGGAGTCCCTACAATGAGCAGTTCTTC
once	TRBV9	TRBJ2-1	TRBD2	CASSVGGPGLAGVSSYNEQFF	TGTGCCAGCAGCGTAGGAGGACCGGGACTAGCGGGAGTTTCCTCCTACAATGAGCAGTTCTTC
NA	TRBV27	TRBJ1-5	NA	CASSLNPSNQPQHF	TGTGCCAGCAGTTTGAACCCTAGCAATCAGCCCCAGCATTTT
NA	TRBV27	TRBJ1-2	NA	CASSPRNLYGYTF	TGTGCCAGCAGTCCTCGGAACCTCTATGGCTACACCTTC
NA	TRBV10-3	TRBJ1-6	NA	CAISPTGLALHF	TGTGCCATCAGTCCGACAGGTCTTGCCCTCCACTTT
NA	TRBV5-1	TRBJ2-3	TRBD2	CASSRLAGETDTQYF	TGCGCCAGCAGCCGACTAGCGGGAGAGACAGATACGCAGTATTTT
NA	TRBV6-5	TRBJ1-5	TRBD1	CASSTQGAYQPQHF	TGTGCCAGCAGTACCCAGGGGGCCTATCAGCCCCAGCATTTT
NA	TRBV5-1	TRBJ1-2	NA	CASSLAGQATGSGYTF	TGCGCCAGCAGCTTGGCGGGACAAGCCACCGGGTCTGGCTACACCTTC
few	TRBV3-1/TRBV3-2	TRBJ2-2	TRBD2	CASSQLTSGEANTGELFF	TGTGCCAGCAGCCAGTTGACTAGCGGGGAAGCGAACACCGGGGAGCTGTTTTTT
NA	TRBV7-2	TRBJ1-6	NA	CASSATGSSYNSPLHF	TGTGCCAGCAGCGCAACAGGGAGCTCCTATAATTCACCCCTCCACTTT
NA	TRBV18	TRBJ1-6	TRBD1	CASSPLGDRQNSPLHF	TGTGCCAGCTCACCACTAGGGGACAGACAGAATTCACCCCTCCACTTT
NA	TRBV7-2	TRBJ2-2	NA	CASSLGGGPRLETGELFF	TGTGCCAGCAGCTTAGGAGGGGGACCCCGCTTAGAAACCGGGGAGCTGTTTTTT
NA	TRBV18	TRBJ1-1	NA	CASSPPGSGGAEAFF	TGTGCCAGCTCACCACCAGGGAGTGGAGGGGCGGAAGCTTTCTTT
NA	TRBV5-4	TRBJ2-3	NA	CASSLAPGRTLQYF	TGTGCCAGCAGCTTGGCCCCGGGTCGAACGTTGCAGTATTTT
NA	TRBV19	TRBJ1-1	NA	CASSTGLMNTEAFF	TGTGCCAGTAGTACGGGGCTCATGAACACTGAAGCTTTCTTT
NA	TRBV12-3/TRBV12-4	TRBJ2-2	NA	CASSLSGELFF	TGTGCCAGCAGTTTGTCAGGGGAGCTGTTTTTT
NA	TRBV18	TRBJ1-5	NA	CASSPVGQGNQPQHF	TGTGCCAGCTCACCGGTCGGACAAGGGAATCAGCCCCAGCATTTT
NA	TRBV27	TRBJ2-2	TRBD1	CASRTQGRTNTGELFF	TGTGCCAGCAGAACACAGGGGCGGACGAACACCGGGGAGCTGTTTTTT
NA	TRBV24-1	TRBJ1-1	TRBD1	CAPSGTGETEAFF	TGTGCCCCTTCCGGGACAGGGGAAACTGAAGCTTTCTTT
NA	TRBV11-3	TRBJ1-1	NA	CASSFGITTEAFF	TGTGCCAGCAGCTTCGGAATTACCACTGAAGCTTTCTTT
NA	TRBV3-1/TRBV3-2	TRBJ2-5	NA	CASSSTETQYF	TGTGCCAGCAGTTCGACAGAGACCCAGTACTTC
NA	TRBV5-4	TRBJ1-6	NA	CASSFGMAANSPLHF	TGTGCCAGCAGCTTCGGAATGGCGGCTAATTCACCCCTCCACTTT
NA	TRBV5-8	TRBJ2-2	NA	CASSFQGANTGELFF	TGTGCCAGCAGCTTCCAGGGCGCGAACACCGGGGAGCTGTTTTTT
NA	TRBV30	TRBJ1-1	NA	CAWSVVGQGNTEAFF	TGTGCCTGGAGTGTAGTGGGCCAGGGGAACACTGAAGCTTTCTTT
NA	TRBV6-5	TRBJ1-1	NA	CASRAFGGMETEAFF	TGTGCCAGCAGAGCATTTGGGGGCATGGAGACTGAAGCTTTCTTT
NA	TRBV3-1/TRBV3-2	TRBJ1-4	NA	CASSRNPRRGEKLFF	TGTGCCAGCAGCCGAAATCCCAGGCGAGGAGAAAAACTGTTTTTT
NA	TRBV4-3	TRBJ1-1	NA	CASSQHPGDGEAFF	TGCGCCAGCAGCCAACACCCCGGAGACGGTGAAGCTTTCTTT
NA	TRBV19	TRBJ1-1	NA	CASSIDLGGWVEAFF	TGTGCCAGTAGTATAGATTTGGGGGGCTGGGTTGAAGCTTTCTTT
NA	TRBV28	TRBJ1-4	NA	CASSSPKATNEKLFF	TGTGCCAGCAGTTCCCCCAAAGCAACTAATGAAAAACTGTTTTTT
NA	TRBV6-5	TRBJ1-5	NA	CASSYYSNQPQHF	TGTGCCAGCAGTTACTATAGCAATCAGCCCCAGCATTTT